This T cell receptor (beta chain) was sequenced in a study of cytomegalovirus exposure and HLA in healthy donors. Turning to the study itself: Out of approximately 400 genotyped donors, about 80% belonged to the Caucasian-associated ancestry cluster.

Trimming stripped 0 bases from V and 2 bases from J, with 8 bases between. The CDR3 loop spans 15 amino acids. Germline V gives CDR1 LNHNV, CDR2 YYDKDF (reference sequence). A remark on this clone: Its antigen is undetermined.

PCR was performed using 60 Vbeta and 13 Jbeta primers. Generated by immunoSEQ multiplex PCR, the TCRdb table keeps only in-frame clones and is missing some. The specimen's table records tens of thousands of clones. Study observations and caveats: HLA restriction was apparent for most CMV-associated TCR beta chains in a later analysis.

This chain joins TRBV15 and TRBJ1-3; D not certain. The TCR comes from a man aged 45-60 years in good health and CMV-seropositive. The source material was PBMCs. CDR3 in amino acids: CATSREEGAGNTIYF. The CDR3 bases are TGTGCCACCAGCAGAGAAGAGGGAGCTGGAAACACCATATATTTT. Combining the CDR3 with reference TRBV15 and TRBJ1-3 gives the whole variable domain DAMVIQNPRYQVTQFGKPVTLSCSQTLNHNVMYWYQQKSSQAPKLLFHYYDKDFNNEADTPDNFQSRRPNTSFCFLDIRSPGLGDTAMYLCATSREEGAGNTIYFGEGSWLTVV.